These 20 T cell receptor beta chains were sequenced from one sample in a study of OX40 agonist ivuxolimab in advanced cancers. Sequencing used immunoSEQ multiplex PCR; TCRdb keeps in-frame clones, though not all of them. The profile shows 78,000 or so clones, around nine tenths of them singletons. The sample consisted of CD4+ or CD8+ T cells sorted from blood, taken in a trial of the OX40 agonist ivuxolimab. These receptors all stem from an adult with an advanced solid tumor such as melanoma, head and neck, liver or kidney cancer.

This chain connects TRBV6-5 to TRBJ2-3; 7 bases are a match to TRBD2. The CDR3 extends over 14 amino acids. Germline V gene lookup returns CDR1 MNHEY and CDR2 SVGAGI. J gave up 2 bases and V 6 bases, and 5 bases lay outside the gene matches. The CDR3 is CASSRGLNTDTQYF. The CDR3 DNA reads as TGTGCCAGCAGCCGGGGACTAAACACAGATACGCAGTATTTT.

The V call is TRBV27, the J call TRBJ2-3; D is uncertain. The CDR3 length is 16 residues. Germline CDR1 and CDR2: MNHEY and SMNVEV (reference sequence). Trimming shortened V by 2 bases and J by 0 bases, and 12 bases separated the two germline ends. The CDR3 DNA is TGTGCCAGCAGTTTACAGCCGATTGCGAGCACAGATACGCAGTATTTT. Residues: CASSLQPIASTDTQYF.

The chain employs TRBV5-4 and TRBJ1-1; 7 positions agree with TRBD1. Germline V gene lookup returns CDR1 SGHNT and CDR2 YYREEE (reference sequence). The V segment lost 3 bases and the J segment 0 bases; nucleotides outside the gene matches: 8. The CDR3 consists of 16 residues. The CDR3 sequence: CASSYPGQLMNTEAFF. The DNA for the CDR3 is TGTGCCAGCAGCTACCCGGGACAGCTCATGAACACTGAAGCTTTCTTT.

The rearrangement uses TRBV19 and TRBJ2-1; 10 bases are shared with TRBD2. The length of the CDR3 is 16 residues. V lost 6 bases, J lost 0 bases, and 5 bases stayed unmatched. CDR1 and CDR2 from the germline V gene are LNHDA and SQIVND (reference sequence). The CDR3 sequence: CASSTLAGSSYNEQFF. The CDR3 coding sequence is TGTGCCAGTAGCACACTAGCGGGGAGCTCCTACAATGAGCAGTTCTTC.

The V and J genes are TRBV25-1 and TRBJ1-5, with 10 bases aligning to TRBD1. Germline V lookup: CDR1 MGHDK, CDR2 SYGVNS. V gave up 4 bases and J gave up 2 bases; unmatched junction bases: 2. The length of the CDR3 is 15 residues. CDR3 DNA sequence: TGTGCCAGCAGTGGACAGGGGGCAGGCAATCAGCCCCAGCATTTT. Residues: CASSGQGAGNQPQHF.

The J gene is TRBJ1-5, the V gene TRBV10-1, with unresolved D. In germline, CDR1 is WNHNN, CDR2 SYGVQD (reference sequence). With 8 bases removed from V and 1 base from J, the gap between germline ends came to 9 bases. CDR3 length: 13 amino acids. CDR3 sequence reads: CASSRDSNQPQHF. Written as DNA, the CDR3 is TGCGCCAGCTCTCGAGACAGCAATCAGCCCCAGCATTTT.

V usage is TRBV7-2 and J usage is TRBJ2-5; 8 positions match TRBD1. V was pared by 5 bases and J by 5 bases, with 7 bases of the junction left unmatched. The CDR3 spans 14 residues. The germline V gene encodes CDR1 SGHTA and CDR2 FQGNSA. The CDR3 nucleotides are TGTGCCAGCAGCCCGCAACAGGGGGTGGAGACCCAGTACTTC. Translation: CASSPQQGVETQYF.

V is TRBV19 and J is TRBJ2-2; 8 bases are shared with TRBD2. V trimming: 7 bases; J trimming: 5 bases; junction bases outside the gene matches: 15. The CDR3 runs to 17 residues. Per the germline V gene, CDR1 is LNHDA and CDR2 is SQIVND (reference sequence). Here the CDR3 DNA reads TGTGCCAGTATTCACCCCTCCGGGACTAGTTCTACCGGGGAGCTGTTTTTT. Amino acids: CASIHPSGTSSTGELFF.

This clone was seen only a few times. The genes are TRBV5-1 and TRBJ2-5, with D possibly matching TRBD2 (6 bases). Trimming stripped 5 bases from V and 2 bases from J, with 19 bases between. Germline CDR1 reads SGHRS; CDR2 reads YFSETQ. The CDR3 covers 16 residues. In DNA form, the CDR3 reads TGCGCCAGCAGAATCACCGGGAGCTCGGTACAAGAGACCCAGTACTTC. Its protein is CASRITGSSVQETQYF.

Written as DNA, the CDR3 is TGTGCCAGCAGTGAACTCGGGGTAAGAGTCGATGGCTACACCTTC. Protein sequence: CASSELGVRVDGYTF. The chain uses TRBV2 and TRBJ1-2; D is unclear. Trimming shortened V by 2 bases and J by 6 bases, and 16 bases separated the two germline ends. This CDR3 is built from 15 residues. The germline V gene encodes CDR1 SNHLY and CDR2 FYNNEI.

This sequence joins TRBV7-8 and TRBJ2-7; TRBD2 aligns across 11 bases. Losses at the gene ends were 4 bases for V and 6 bases for J; bases not matched to a gene: 11. The germline V gene encodes CDR1 SGHVS and CDR2 FQNEAQ. The CDR3 covers 16 residues. The CDR3: CASSSREGLAGGEQYF. CDR3 nucleotide sequence: TGTGCCAGCAGCTCCCGTGAGGGCCTAGCGGGAGGCGAGCAGTACTTC.

V and J are TRBV21-1 and TRBJ2-2. TRBV21-1 is tagged as a pseudogene. This CDR3 contains 15 residues. The CDR3 bases are TGTGCCAGCAGCAAAACTGACGCTAACACCGGGGAGCTGTTTTTT. Its translation: CASSKTDANTGELFF.

The chain uses TRBV5-1 and TRBJ2-7; TRBD2 matches at 16 bases. The CDR3 loop spans 17 amino acids. The V and J ends lost 4 bases and 0 bases, in that order; junction bases with no gene match: 4. Germline lookup yields CDR1 SGHRS and CDR2 YFSETQ. The CDR3 protein is CASSPGLAGGASYEQYF. CDR3 bases: TGCGCCAGCAGCCCGGGACTAGCGGGAGGGGCCTCCTACGAGCAGTACTTC.

The chain has TRBV11-2 and TRBJ1-4, with 9 bases aligning to TRBD1. The V gene's germline CDR1 is SGHAT and CDR2 FQNNGV. The V segment lost 4 bases and the J segment 2 bases; nucleotides outside the gene matches: 2. The CDR3 consists of 15 residues. In nucleotides, the CDR3 is TGTGCCAGCAGCTACGGACAGGGGACTAATGAAAAACTGTTTTTT. Protein: CASSYGQGTNEKLFF.

This sequence joins TRBV7-2 and TRBJ2-7; TRBD2 is a possible D gene (6 bases). Deletions cut 2 bases from V and 4 bases from J, with 15 bases between. Germline V lookup: CDR1 SGHTA, CDR2 FQGNSA. The CDR3 has 15 residues. For the CDR3, the DNA is TGTGCCAGCAGCTTAACTCCGGGACTTATATACGAGCAGTACTTC. Translated, it gives CASSLTPGLIYEQYF.

This clone showed up just once. The chain links TRBV19 to TRBJ1-4, with TRBD1 identical over 8 bases. Trimming at V came to 4 bases and at J to 7 bases, leaving 8 bases not matched to a gene. This CDR3 is 15 amino acids long. Germline V gene sequence: CDR1 LNHDA, CDR2 SQIVND (reference sequence). The CDR3 reads CASSTTTGAVEKLFF. Written as DNA, the CDR3 is TGTGCCAGTAGTACGACGACAGGGGCGGTTGAAAAACTGTTTTTT.

The V and J genes are TRBV7-9 and TRBJ1-5; 8 bases are shared with TRBD1. After removal of 5 bases from V and 4 bases from J, the junction contained 7 bases not matched to a gene. Germline CDR1 reads SEHNR; CDR2 reads FQNEAQ (reference sequence). The length of the CDR3 is 15 residues. CDR3 protein: CASSPGRQGNQPQHF. The CDR3 coding sequence is TGTGCCAGCAGCCCCGGGAGACAGGGGAATCAGCCCCAGCATTTT.

V gene TRBV7-2 combines with J gene TRBJ1-2; 8 bases map to TRBD1. The J segment lost 2 bases and the V segment lost 5 bases, leaving 7 bases of the junction unmatched. The CDR3 loop spans 15 amino acids. Germline CDR1 SGHTA, CDR2 FQGNSA. CDR3 sequence (DNA): TGTGCCAGCAGCAGGGGACAGGTCACAAACTATGGCTACACCTTC. Translated: CASSRGQVTNYGYTF.

The chain employs TRBV2 and TRBJ1-4, with D perhaps TRBD1 (6 bases). Germline V gene lookup returns CDR1 SNHLY and CDR2 FYNNEI. The CDR3 length is 13 residues. V lost 10 bases and J 7 bases, leaving 16 bases between the germline ends. CDR3 region: CATTRTEGEKLFF. For the CDR3, the DNA is TGTGCCACCACCAGGACAGAAGGTGAAAAACTGTTTTTT.

This sequence joins TRBV11-3 and TRBJ1-1, with no clear D. V dropped 3 bases and J dropped 2 bases, with 1 base sitting between them. CDR3 length: 11 residues. Looked up from germline, CDR1 is SGHNT and CDR2 is YENEEA. CDR3 coding DNA: TGTGCCAGCAGCTTTAACACTGAAGCTTTCTTT. This translates into CASSFNTEAFF. Full variable domain (remainder filled in from reference TRBV11-3 and TRBJ1-1): EAGVVQSPRYKIIEKKQPVAFWCNPISGHNTLYWYLQNLGQGPELLIRYENEEAVDDSQLPKDRFSAERLKGVDSTLKIQPAELGDSAVYLCASSFNTEAFFGQGTRLTVV.